The clone carrying this T cell receptor (beta chain) was counted ten times or more. The CDR3 is made up of 15 amino acids. The germline V gene has CDR1 MGHRA and CDR2 YSYEKL. Trimming removed 4 bases at V and 3 bases at J, with 16 bases between. A lack of ophthalmopathy progression within 18 months defined stable Graves' hyperthyroidism. Disease duration under 2 months; hyperthyroidism patients were aged 18 to 65. Clinical symptoms, serum thyroxine, TRAb, thyroid ultrasound and orbital computed tomography established diagnosis. Researchers took RNA transcripts and amplified the TCR beta CDR3 regions from them. HTBI primers were the set used in a first-round RT-PCR of the TCR CDR3. TCRdb reprocessed the multiplex PCR reads via MiXCR and lists one record per CDR3 protein. The sample records around 580,000 distinct CDR3 sequences, about 45% being singletons. The entry originates in a study of T cells in Graves' hyperthyroidism and ophthalmopathy.

The receptor was isolated from a woman aged 18-35 years with Graves' hyperthyroidism. The chain uses TRBV4-1 and TRBJ2-7; no reliable D call. Source material: peripheral blood or thyroid tissue (not recorded which). The CDR3: CASSLYSRLSYEQYF. Here the CDR3 DNA reads TGCGCCAGCAGCCTATATTCCCGTCTAAGCTACGAGCAGTACTTC.